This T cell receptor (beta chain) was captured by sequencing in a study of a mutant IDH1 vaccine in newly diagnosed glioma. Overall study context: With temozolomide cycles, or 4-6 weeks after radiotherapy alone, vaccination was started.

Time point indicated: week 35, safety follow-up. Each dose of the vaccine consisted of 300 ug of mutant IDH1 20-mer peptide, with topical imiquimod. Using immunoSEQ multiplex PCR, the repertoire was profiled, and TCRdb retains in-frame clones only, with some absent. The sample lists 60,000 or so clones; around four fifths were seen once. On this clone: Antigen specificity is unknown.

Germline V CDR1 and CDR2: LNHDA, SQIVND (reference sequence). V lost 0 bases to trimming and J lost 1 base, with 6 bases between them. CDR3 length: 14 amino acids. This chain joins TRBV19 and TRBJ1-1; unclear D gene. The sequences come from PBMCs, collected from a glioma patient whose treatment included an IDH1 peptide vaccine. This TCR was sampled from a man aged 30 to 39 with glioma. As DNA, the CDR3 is TGTGCCAGTAGTATAGATCTGGCGAACACTGAAGCTTTCTTT. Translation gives CASSIDLANTEAFF. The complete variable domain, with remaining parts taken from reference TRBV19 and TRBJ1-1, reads DGGITQSPKYLFRKEGQNVTLSCEQNLNHDAMYWYRQDPGQGLRLIYYSQIVNDFQKGDIAEGYSVSREKKESFPLTVTSAQKNPTAFYLCASSIDLANTEAFFGQGTRLTVV.